This TCR beta chain was captured in a study of blood T cell repertoires in COVID-19. On the study more broadly: The cDNA or gDNA used as material had been derived from T cells, B-cell-depleted T cells, or PBMCs.

CDR1 is SGHVS, CDR2 FQNEAQ, per germline. The CDR3 covers 13 residues. The trim removed 1 base at V and 9 bases at J, leaving 5 bases unmatched. Original methodology: Reference gene primer amplification gave estimated nucleated cell counts. The repertoire was sequenced with immunoSEQ multiplex PCR; TCRdb's copy has only in-frame clones and lacks some. V and J calls and clone size come straight from that table; D and trimming were deduced from the DNA. The data show 160,000 or so clones, 80% to 90% seen once. The sequence was collected from a middle-aged man with acute or convalescent COVID-19. Sequencing used peripheral blood. The chain uses TRBV7-8 and TRBJ1-2, with 7 bases that match TRBD1. CDR3 DNA sequence: TGTGCCAGCAGCTTAGGGGACAGACCCAGCTACACCTTC. Its protein is CASSLGDRPSYTF.